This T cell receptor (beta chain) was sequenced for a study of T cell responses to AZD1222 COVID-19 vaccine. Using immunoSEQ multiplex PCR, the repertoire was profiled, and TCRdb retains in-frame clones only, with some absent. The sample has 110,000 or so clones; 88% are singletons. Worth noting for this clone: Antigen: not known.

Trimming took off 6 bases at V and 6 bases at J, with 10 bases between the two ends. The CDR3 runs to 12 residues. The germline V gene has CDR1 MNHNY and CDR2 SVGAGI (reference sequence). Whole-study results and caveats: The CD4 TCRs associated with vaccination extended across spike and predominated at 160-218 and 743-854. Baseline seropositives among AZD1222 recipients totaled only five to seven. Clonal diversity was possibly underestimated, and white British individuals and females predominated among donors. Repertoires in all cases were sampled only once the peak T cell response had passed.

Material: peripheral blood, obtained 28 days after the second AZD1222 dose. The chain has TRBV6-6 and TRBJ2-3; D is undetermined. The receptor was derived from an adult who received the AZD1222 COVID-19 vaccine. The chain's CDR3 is CASRSSLDTQYF. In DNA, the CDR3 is TGTGCCAGCAGGTCGAGTTTGGATACGCAGTATTTT.